The 18 T cell receptor beta chains below come from one sample, sequenced in a study of patients and donors after allogeneic stem cell transplantation. TCRdb fed the RT-PCR reads into MiXCR, producing one record per CDR3 protein. Here the sample spans about 57,000 distinct CDR3 sequences, about 14% being singletons. The sequencing input was blood, either unsorted or a sorted T cell fraction (not recorded which). Source of these receptors: a human donor who was either an allogeneic HSCT recipient or a stem cell or donor lymphocyte infusion donor (not recorded which). It is not recorded whose cells these are; they may come from a transplant donor.

This clonotype was seen only a few times. The chain couples TRBV10-3 to TRBJ2-7; possible D gene TRBD2, 7 bases. This CDR3 is built from 18 residues. V was trimmed by 0 bases and J by 6 bases, leaving 24 bases between them. CDR1 is ENHRY and CDR2 is SYGVKD in the germline V gene. CDR3 sequence (DNA): TGTGCCATCAGTGAGTCGTATTCTGGGACCGACGGGGGGCTCGAGCAGTACTTC. This gives the protein CAISESYSGTDGGLEQYF.

The chain joins TRBV20-1 to TRBJ2-1; D might be TRBD1 or TRBD2, each matching 5 bases. Trimming removed 3 bases at V and 8 bases at J, with 17 bases between. Per the germline V gene, CDR1 is DFQATT and CDR2 is SNEGSKA (reference sequence). The CDR3 is 14 amino acids. The CDR3 nucleotides read TGCAGTGCTAGGGTGGTGGGGGTTTTCGATGAGCAGTTCTTC. This gives the protein CSARVVGVFDEQFF.

This sequence joins TRBV6-5 and TRBJ2-1; perhaps TRBD2 as D (6 bases). CDR1 and CDR2 (germline): MNHEY, SVGAGI. V was clipped by 6 bases and J by 2 bases, with 17 bases between them. This CDR3 region has 16 residues. In DNA form, the CDR3 reads TGTGCCAGCAGCGGCATTGTGGGAGGTCCCTACAATGAGCAGTTCTTC. This encodes CASSGIVGGPYNEQFF.

This clonotype was seen only a few times. The CDR3 nucleotides are TGTGCCAGCAGTTCCTTACTAGCGGGAGGGCCGGGTGAGCAGTTCTTC. This encodes CASSSLLAGGPGEQFF. The chain carries TRBV27 and TRBJ2-1, with 13 bases lining up with TRBD2. Per the germline V gene, CDR1 is MNHEY and CDR2 is SMNVEV (reference sequence). The V gene end was trimmed by 4 bases and the J gene end by 9 bases; junction bases not matched to a gene: 9. CDR3 length equals 16 residues.

There are many counts of this clonotype. The rearrangement uses TRBV20-1 and TRBJ2-7; 9 bases are a match to TRBD1. The CDR3 loop spans 14 amino acids. Trimming took 3 bases from V and 3 from J; bases not matched to a gene: 6. CDR1 and CDR2 (germline): DFQATT, SNEGSKA (reference sequence). DNA of the CDR3: TGCAGTGCTAGCTCCTTGGGACAGGGCTACGAGCAGTACTTC. This codes for CSASSLGQGYEQYF.

In its sample, this clonotype was seen many times. This rearrangement joins TRBV20-1 to TRBJ1-1; D uncertain. Trimming left V 1 base short and J 1 base short, with 10 bases between. Per germline, CDR1 DFQATT and CDR2 SNEGSKA (reference sequence). CDR3 length equals 14 residues. CDR3 protein: CSARVLAQNTEAFF. DNA for the CDR3: TGCAGTGCTAGAGTATTGGCACAGAACACTGAAGCTTTCTTT.

This clonotype was detected many times. The V call is TRBV6-5, the J call TRBJ1-1; no clear D gene. CDR1 and CDR2 (germline): MNHEY, SVGAGI. CDR3 length: 15 residues. V was cut by 0 bases and J by 1 base, with 9 bases left in between. CDR3 DNA: TGTGCCAGCAGTTACTCCGTCGGAGGGAACACTGAAGCTTTCTTT. Protein sequence: CASSYSVGGNTEAFF.

This clonotype has a count of ten or more. The V gene is TRBV6-5, the J gene TRBJ1-2, with D hard to call. V was trimmed by 5 bases and J by 0 bases, leaving 16 bases between them. This CDR3 is built from 16 residues. The germline gives CDR1 MNHEY, CDR2 SVGAGI. The CDR3 sequence is CASSRTRMAANYGYTF. DNA of the CDR3: TGTGCCAGCAGTCGAACCCGGATGGCAGCTAACTATGGCTACACCTTC.

In this sample, this clonotype turned up many times. V is TRBV29-1 and J is TRBJ2-1; TRBD2 aligns across 12 bases. CDR3 length: 14 amino acids. V lost 7 bases, J lost 4 bases, and 5 bases stayed unmatched. CDR1 and CDR2 (germline): SQVTM, ANQGSEA. The CDR3 sequence is CSASGTSGYNEQFF. DNA for the CDR3: TGCAGCGCATCCGGGACTAGCGGGTACAATGAGCAGTTCTTC.

This clonotype was counted many times. The V call is TRBV12-3 or TRBV12-4, the J call TRBJ1-6, with 7 bases fitting TRBD1. V shed 5 bases and J 6 bases; nucleotides not matched to a gene: 4. CDR3 size: 14 residues. CDR3 amino acids: CASSPGTVNSPLHF. DNA for the CDR3: TGTGCCAGCAGTCCGGGGACAGTTAATTCACCCCTCCACTTT.

The V call is TRBV30, the J call TRBJ1-6, with D perhaps matching TRBD1 (5 bases). V was trimmed by 2 bases and J by 1 base, leaving 9 bases between them. The CDR3 has 15 residues. CDR1 is GTSNPN and CDR2 is SVGIG in the germline V gene (reference sequence). The CDR3, as DNA: TGTGCCTGGAGTAGCCCAGGGTCCTATAATTCACCCCTCCACTTT. Translating it yields CAWSSPGSYNSPLHF.

This clonotype was observed a few times. The chain couples TRBV15 to TRBJ2-1, with D possibly being TRBD1 or TRBD2 (5 bases each). The CDR3 has 15 amino acids. V was shortened by 6 bases and J by 0 bases, with 12 bases between the two germline ends. Germline CDR1 LNHNV, CDR2 YYDKDF (reference sequence). CDR3 DNA: TGTGCCACCAGTTCCTCGGGGCCCTCCTACAATGAGCAGTTCTTC. It codes for CATSSSGPSYNEQFF.

The chain employs TRBV12-3 or TRBV12-4 and TRBJ2-5; maybe TRBD2 (5 bases). This CDR3 spans 14 amino acids. Trimming stripped 7 bases from V and 5 bases from J, with 17 bases between. In DNA form, the CDR3 reads TGTGCCAGCACCGGGGATGGGAGCTGGGAGACCCAGTACTTC. Translation: CASTGDGSWETQYF.

The chain combines TRBV5-1 with TRBJ2-3; D gene uncertain. Germline CDR1 is SGHRS and CDR2 is YFSETQ. CDR3 length: 14 amino acids. V lost 4 bases, J lost 6 bases, and 15 bases lay in between. CDR3 sequence: CASSGRLGEDTQYF. As DNA, the CDR3 is TGCGCCAGCAGCGGGCGCCTAGGAGAGGATACGCAGTATTTT.

This clonotype showed up just once. The V and J genes are TRBV15 and TRBJ1-3; D may be TRBD1 (6 bases). Deletions cut 0 bases from V and 6 bases from J, with 9 bases between. Per the germline V gene, CDR1 is LNHNV and CDR2 is YYDKDF (reference sequence). This CDR3 spans 14 amino acids. The CDR3 is CATSRDKGQNTIYF. The CDR3 DNA reads TGTGCCACCAGCAGAGATAAGGGACAAAACACCATATATTTT.

V and J are TRBV6-5 and TRBJ1-2, with D tentatively TRBD1 (6 bases). Germline CDR1 reads MNHEY; CDR2 reads SVGAGI. This CDR3 has 15 amino acids. Trimming removed 2 bases from V and 10 bases from J, with 20 bases in between. CDR3 amino acids: CASSYARRGLNAYTF. DNA for the CDR3: TGTGCCAGCAGTTACGCTCGCAGGGGCCTTAATGCCTACACCTTC.

Only a few counts were recorded for this clonotype. The rearrangement uses TRBV9 and TRBJ1-2, with D possibly matching TRBD1 (6 bases). V lost 3 bases, J lost 4 bases, and 13 bases lay in between. Germline loops: CDR1 SGDLS, CDR2 YYNGEE. CDR3 length: 14 amino acids. The DNA of the CDR3 is TGTGCCAGCAGCGGAAGACAGGACCTCTATGGCTACACCTTC. Encoded protein: CASSGRQDLYGYTF.

The DNA for the CDR3 is TGTGCCAGCAGCTTGAGCGGGAGGGCCATAAATGAGCAGTTCTTC. It yields the protein CASSLSGRAINEQFF. V gene TRBV11-2 combines with J gene TRBJ2-1; TRBD2 matches at 10 bases. This CDR3 is 15 amino acids long. J lost 7 bases, V lost 3 bases, and 6 bases had no gene match. CDR1 is SGHAT and CDR2 is FQNNGV in the germline V gene.